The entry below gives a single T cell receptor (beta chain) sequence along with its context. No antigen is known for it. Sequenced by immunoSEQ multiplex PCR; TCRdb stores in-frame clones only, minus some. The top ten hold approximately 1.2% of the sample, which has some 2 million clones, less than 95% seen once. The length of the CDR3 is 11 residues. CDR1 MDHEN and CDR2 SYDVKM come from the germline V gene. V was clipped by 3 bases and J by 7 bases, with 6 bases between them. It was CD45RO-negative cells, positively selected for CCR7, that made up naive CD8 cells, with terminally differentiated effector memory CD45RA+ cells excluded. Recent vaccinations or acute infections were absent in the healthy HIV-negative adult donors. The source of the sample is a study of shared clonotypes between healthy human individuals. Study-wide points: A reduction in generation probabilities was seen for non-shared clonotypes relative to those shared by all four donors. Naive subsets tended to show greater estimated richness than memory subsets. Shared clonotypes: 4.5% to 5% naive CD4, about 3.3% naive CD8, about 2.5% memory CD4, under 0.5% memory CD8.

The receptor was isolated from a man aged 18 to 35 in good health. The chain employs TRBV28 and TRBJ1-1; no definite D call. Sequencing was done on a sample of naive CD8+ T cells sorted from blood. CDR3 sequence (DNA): TGTGCCAGCAGTTTTAGCCGTGAAGCTTTCTTT. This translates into CASSFSREAFF. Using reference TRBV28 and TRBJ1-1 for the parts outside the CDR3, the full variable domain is DVKVTQSSRYLVKRTGEKVFLECVQDMDHENMFWYRQDPGLGLRLIYFSYDVKMKEKGDIPEGYSVSREKKERFSLILESASTNQTSMYLCASSFSREAFFGQGTRLTVV.